This is a list of T cell receptor beta chains from one sample in a study of cytomegalovirus exposure and HLA in healthy donors. The assay was immunoSEQ multiplex PCR, and TCRdb's table has in-frame clones only and misses some. The profile shows roughly 170,000 clones, roughly 80% of them singletons. Sample: PBMCs. These receptors originate from a woman aged 18 to 35 in good health and CMV-seronegative. The CDR3 runs from the conserved cysteine through the conserved F or W. Each record gives: clone size, D gene, V gene, J gene, CDR3 protein, CDR3 DNA. The D gene is left open where the match is weak. Size values are once, few and many counts, or a class for expanded clones, and some rows have none.

clone_size: .; d_call: .; v_call: TRBV5-6; j_call: TRBJ2-5; cdr3_aa: CASSLLATETQYF; cdr3_nt: TGTGCCAGCAGCTTGCTAGCGACAGAGACCCAGTACTTC
clone_size: few; d_call: TRBD1; v_call: TRBV4-2; j_call: TRBJ1-1; cdr3_aa: CASSQDQQGSNTEAFF; cdr3_nt: TGTGCCAGCAGCCAAGATCAACAGGGGTCGAACACTGAAGCTTTCTTT
clone_size: .; d_call: .; v_call: TRBV30; j_call: TRBJ2-4; cdr3_aa: CAWAARSKNIQYF; cdr3_nt: TGTGCCTGGGCAGCCCGGAGCAAAAACATTCAGTACTTC
clone_size: .; d_call: .; v_call: TRBV29-1; j_call: TRBJ2-5; cdr3_aa: CSVAHYSEETQYF; cdr3_nt: TGCAGCGTTGCTCACTATTCGGAGGAGACCCAGTACTTC
clone_size: .; d_call: .; v_call: TRBV25-1; j_call: TRBJ2-7; cdr3_aa: CASSDYPSSYEQYF; cdr3_nt: TGTGCCAGCAGTGATTACCCGAGCTCCTACGAGCAGTACTTC
clone_size: once; d_call: .; v_call: TRBV30; j_call: TRBJ1-5; cdr3_aa: CACTPGFNQPQHF; cdr3_nt: TGTGCCTGTACTCCGGGTTTCAATCAGCCCCAGCATTTT
clone_size: once; d_call: TRBD2; v_call: TRBV7-8; j_call: TRBJ2-1; cdr3_aa: CASSLGAGLQFF; cdr3_nt: TGTGCCAGCAGCTTAGGAGCGGGACTACAGTTCTTC
clone_size: .; d_call: .; v_call: TRBV5-4; j_call: TRBJ2-3; cdr3_aa: CASRLGASDTQYF; cdr3_nt: TGTGCCAGCAGACTGGGGGCGTCAGATACGCAGTATTTT
clone_size: .; d_call: TRBD2; v_call: TRBV7-8; j_call: TRBJ2-7; cdr3_aa: CASSLEASGVYEQYF; cdr3_nt: TGTGCCAGCAGCTTAGAGGCTAGCGGGGTCTACGAGCAGTACTTC
clone_size: .; d_call: .; v_call: TRBV12-5; j_call: TRBJ2-7; cdr3_aa: CASGSGFSGDEQYF; cdr3_nt: TGTGCTAGTGGCTCGGGGTTTTCAGGCGACGAGCAGTACTTC
clone_size: .; d_call: .; v_call: TRBV7-3; j_call: TRBJ2-2; cdr3_aa: CASSPHNTGWDTGELFF; cdr3_nt: TGTGCCAGCAGCCCCCACAATACGGGGTGGGACACCGGGGAGCTGTTTTTT
clone_size: few; d_call: .; v_call: TRBV7-9; j_call: TRBJ1-2; cdr3_aa: CASSLGEGDLYGYTF; cdr3_nt: TGTGCCAGCAGCTTAGGTGAGGGGGACCTCTATGGCTACACCTTC
clone_size: .; d_call: .; v_call: TRBV2; j_call: TRBJ1-5; cdr3_aa: CASSVINQPQHF; cdr3_nt: TGTGCCAGCAGCGTTATAAATCAGCCCCAGCATTTT
clone_size: .; d_call: TRBD2; v_call: TRBV11-2; j_call: TRBJ2-3; cdr3_aa: CASSLVGLAGDF; cdr3_nt: TGTGCCAGCAGCTTAGTCGGACTAGCGGGAGATTTT
clone_size: few; d_call: TRBD1; v_call: TRBV25-1; j_call: TRBJ2-1; cdr3_aa: CASTHPGGVFNEQFF; cdr3_nt: TGTGCCAGCACCCACCCAGGGGGAGTCTTCAATGAGCAGTTCTTC
clone_size: .; d_call: TRBD2; v_call: TRBV9; j_call: TRBJ2-3; cdr3_aa: CASSPSGFLDTQYF; cdr3_nt: TGTGCCAGCAGCCCTAGCGGGTTTCTAGATACGCAGTATTTT
clone_size: .; d_call: TRBD1; v_call: TRBV7-2; j_call: TRBJ2-7; cdr3_aa: CASSSKGTGHSYEQYF; cdr3_nt: TGTGCCAGCAGCTCTAAGGGGACAGGGCACTCCTACGAGCAGTACTTC
clone_size: .; d_call: TRBD1; v_call: TRBV7-2; j_call: TRBJ1-1; cdr3_aa: CASSLGQGLGAFF; cdr3_nt: TGTGCCAGCAGCTTAGGACAGGGATTAGGGGCTTTCTTT
clone_size: once; d_call: .; v_call: TRBV30; j_call: TRBJ2-4; cdr3_aa: CAWSGQIAKNIQYF; cdr3_nt: TGTGCCTGGAGTGGACAGATAGCCAAAAACATTCAGTACTTC
clone_size: .; d_call: TRBD2; v_call: TRBV4-1; j_call: TRBJ2-1; cdr3_aa: CASSQDMVWAGGINEQFF; cdr3_nt: TGCGCCAGCAGCCAAGATATGGTGTGGGCGGGAGGTATCAATGAGCAGTTCTTC
clone_size: .; d_call: TRBD1; v_call: TRBV29-1; j_call: TRBJ1-4; cdr3_aa: CSVAWDRNEKLFF; cdr3_nt: TGCAGCGTTGCATGGGACAGAAATGAAAAACTGTTTTTT
clone_size: .; d_call: .; v_call: TRBV15; j_call: TRBJ2-1; cdr3_aa: CATGPVQKQFF; cdr3_nt: TGTGCCACAGGCCCCGTACAGAAGCAGTTCTTC
clone_size: .; d_call: TRBD2; v_call: TRBV7-2; j_call: TRBJ2-2; cdr3_aa: CASSSGEGSTGELFF; cdr3_nt: TGTGCCAGCAGCTCCGGGGAGGGGAGCACCGGGGAGCTGTTTTTT
clone_size: .; d_call: TRBD1; v_call: TRBV6-4; j_call: TRBJ2-1; cdr3_aa: CASSDSAGQGANGQFF; cdr3_nt: TGTGCCAGCAGTGACTCGGCGGGACAGGGGGCCAATGGGCAGTTCTTC
clone_size: .; d_call: .; v_call: TRBV9; j_call: TRBJ2-2; cdr3_aa: CASSVEGEATGELFF; cdr3_nt: TGTGCCAGCAGCGTAGAAGGGGAAGCCACCGGGGAGCTGTTTTTT
clone_size: .; d_call: TRBD1; v_call: TRBV6-5; j_call: TRBJ1-1; cdr3_aa: CASSQQRDRGSAFF; cdr3_nt: TGTGCCAGCAGCCAACAACGGGACAGGGGTAGCGCTTTCTTT
clone_size: few; d_call: .; v_call: TRBV6-1; j_call: TRBJ2-7; cdr3_aa: CASSVGDGSYEQYF; cdr3_nt: TGTGCCAGCAGTGTAGGGGACGGGAGCTACGAGCAGTACTTC
clone_size: .; d_call: TRBD1; v_call: TRBV6-5; j_call: TRBJ2-1; cdr3_aa: CASSQRQGHGYEQFF; cdr3_nt: TGTGCCAGCAGTCAGCGACAGGGTCACGGATATGAGCAGTTCTTC
clone_size: .; d_call: TRBD1; v_call: TRBV7-9; j_call: TRBJ2-7; cdr3_aa: CASSRGQIYEQYF; cdr3_nt: TGTGCCAGCAGCCGGGGACAGATCTACGAGCAGTACTTC
clone_size: few; d_call: .; v_call: TRBV6-5; j_call: TRBJ2-7; cdr3_aa: CASSLSGTSLSEQYF; cdr3_nt: TGTGCCAGCAGCCTGTCTGGGACTTCCCTCTCCGAGCAGTACTTC
clone_size: once; d_call: TRBD2; v_call: TRBV5-1; j_call: TRBJ2-7; cdr3_aa: CASSFTGGSYEQYF; cdr3_nt: TGCGCCAGCAGCTTCACGGGAGGCTCCTACGAGCAGTACTTC
clone_size: .; d_call: .; v_call: TRBV27; j_call: TRBJ2-7; cdr3_aa: CASSLAPGRGYEQYF; cdr3_nt: TGTGCCAGCAGTTTAGCTCCAGGGCGGGGCTACGAGCAGTACTTC
clone_size: .; d_call: TRBD1; v_call: TRBV11-1; j_call: TRBJ2-7; cdr3_aa: CASSSRTGVEQYF; cdr3_nt: TGTGCCAGCAGCAGCAGGACAGGTGTCGAGCAGTACTTC
clone_size: .; d_call: .; v_call: TRBV13; j_call: TRBJ2-2; cdr3_aa: CASSSNTGELFF; cdr3_nt: TGTGCCAGCAGCTCAAACACCGGGGAGCTGTTTTTT
clone_size: .; d_call: TRBD1; v_call: TRBV6-1; j_call: TRBJ1-5; cdr3_aa: CASSARTGQGAYSQPQHF; cdr3_nt: TGTGCCAGCAGTGCCCGAACCGGACAGGGGGCTTATTCACAGCCCCAGCATTTT
clone_size: .; d_call: .; v_call: TRBV5-6; j_call: TRBJ1-1; cdr3_aa: CASSLGLGLFDEAFF; cdr3_nt: TGTGCCAGCAGCTTGGGCTTGGGCCTTTTCGATGAAGCTTTCTTT
clone_size: few; d_call: .; v_call: TRBV7-8; j_call: TRBJ2-7; cdr3_aa: CASSKITHSSALSSYEQYF; cdr3_nt: TGTGCCAGCAGCAAAATTACCCACTCTAGCGCCTTGAGCTCCTACGAGCAGTACTTC
clone_size: .; d_call: .; v_call: TRBV4-2; j_call: TRBJ2-4; cdr3_aa: CASSQGGLMDIQYF; cdr3_nt: TGTGCCAGCAGCCAGGGGGGTCTCATGGACATTCAGTACTTC
clone_size: many; d_call: .; v_call: TRBV6-4; j_call: TRBJ2-1; cdr3_aa: CASSDSGGAGYNEQFF; cdr3_nt: TGTGCCAGCAGTGACTCGGGGGGAGCCGGCTACAATGAGCAGTTCTTC
clone_size: few; d_call: .; v_call: TRBV5-1; j_call: TRBJ2-1; cdr3_aa: CASSNPGDHNEQFF; cdr3_nt: TGCGCCAGCAGTAATCCGGGAGACCACAATGAGCAGTTCTTC
clone_size: .; d_call: TRBD1; v_call: TRBV4-3; j_call: TRBJ1-1; cdr3_aa: CASSQGSQGKAFF; cdr3_nt: TGCGCCAGCAGCCAAGGATCACAGGGGAAAGCTTTCTTT
clone_size: .; d_call: .; v_call: TRBV21-1; j_call: TRBJ2-1; cdr3_aa: CASSKGDEQFF; cdr3_nt: TGTGCCAGCAGCAAGGGAGATGAGCAGTTCTTC
clone_size: .; d_call: .; v_call: TRBV30; j_call: TRBJ2-2; cdr3_aa: CAWNLGLGTGELFF; cdr3_nt: TGTGCCTGGAACCTAGGTCTAGGCACCGGGGAGCTGTTTTTT
clone_size: .; d_call: .; v_call: TRBV11-2; j_call: TRBJ2-6; cdr3_aa: CASSLAVGANVLTF; cdr3_nt: TGTGCCAGCAGTTTAGCAGTTGGGGCCAACGTCCTGACTTTC
clone_size: few; d_call: .; v_call: TRBV20-1; j_call: TRBJ2-5; cdr3_aa: CKAWAETQYF; cdr3_nt: TGCAAAGCTTGGGCAGAGACCCAGTACTTC
clone_size: .; d_call: TRBD1; v_call: TRBV12-5; j_call: TRBJ2-7; cdr3_aa: CASGLEGGPYEQYF; cdr3_nt: TGTGCTAGTGGTTTAGAAGGGGGCCCCTACGAGCAGTACTTC
clone_size: .; d_call: TRBD1; v_call: TRBV7-8; j_call: TRBJ1-6; cdr3_aa: CASSSFGQGKSNSPLHF; cdr3_nt: TGTGCCAGCAGCTCATTCGGACAGGGCAAATCGAATTCACCCCTCCACTTT
clone_size: .; d_call: .; v_call: TRBV28; j_call: TRBJ2-3; cdr3_aa: CASSRRQRHRTDTQYF; cdr3_nt: TGTGCCAGCAGTCGCCGCCAGCGGCACCGCACAGATACGCAGTATTTT
clone_size: .; d_call: TRBD2; v_call: TRBV9; j_call: TRBJ2-7; cdr3_aa: CASSPGPGLDLEQYF; cdr3_nt: TGTGCCAGCAGCCCAGGACCGGGACTAGACCTCGAGCAGTACTTC
clone_size: .; d_call: .; v_call: TRBV28; j_call: TRBJ1-3; cdr3_aa: CASSVGPGGTGNTIYF; cdr3_nt: TGTGCCAGCAGTGTAGGCCCGGGGGGGACTGGAAACACCATATATTTT
clone_size: .; d_call: TRBD2; v_call: TRBV4-3; j_call: TRBJ2-7; cdr3_aa: CASSQWWREPYEQYF; cdr3_nt: TGCGCCAGCAGCCAGTGGTGGCGGGAGCCCTACGAGCAGTACTTC
clone_size: .; d_call: TRBD1; v_call: TRBV7-6; j_call: TRBJ2-2; cdr3_aa: CASDRGNTGELFF; cdr3_nt: TGTGCCAGCGACAGGGGGAACACCGGGGAGCTGTTTTTT
clone_size: .; d_call: TRBD1; v_call: TRBV7-8; j_call: TRBJ1-2; cdr3_aa: CASSEGQYYGYTF; cdr3_nt: TGTGCCAGCAGCGAGGGACAGTACTATGGCTACACCTTC
clone_size: .; d_call: TRBD1; v_call: TRBV6-4; j_call: TRBJ1-1; cdr3_aa: CASRNDRDPGNSEAFF; cdr3_nt: TGTGCCAGCAGAAACGACAGGGACCCTGGAAATTCCGAAGCTTTCTTT
clone_size: .; d_call: TRBD1; v_call: TRBV5-4; j_call: TRBJ1-2; cdr3_aa: CASSLSQGAREYGYTF; cdr3_nt: TGTGCCAGCAGCTTGTCGCAGGGGGCCAGGGAATATGGCTACACCTTC
clone_size: .; d_call: .; v_call: TRBV27; j_call: TRBJ1-2; cdr3_aa: CASSAAGRGYGYTF; cdr3_nt: TGTGCCAGCAGCGCCGCGGGCAGGGGCTATGGCTACACCTTC
clone_size: once; d_call: TRBD2; v_call: TRBV19; j_call: TRBJ2-1; cdr3_aa: CASSIHAGGSYNEQFF; cdr3_nt: TGTGCCAGTAGTATTCATGCGGGGGGTTCCTACAATGAGCAGTTCTTC
clone_size: .; d_call: .; v_call: TRBV9; j_call: TRBJ2-3; cdr3_aa: CASSVDSPRDTQYF; cdr3_nt: TGTGCCAGCAGCGTAGACAGTCCCAGAGATACGCAGTATTTT
clone_size: .; d_call: .; v_call: TRBV7-8; j_call: TRBJ1-5; cdr3_aa: CASSDAPTEDLPQHF; cdr3_nt: TGTGCCAGCAGCGACGCCCCGACAGAGGATCTGCCCCAGCATTTT
clone_size: .; d_call: TRBD2; v_call: TRBV28; j_call: TRBJ2-1; cdr3_aa: CASRQIGLAGGTGYNEQFF; cdr3_nt: TGTGCCAGCAGACAAATCGGGCTAGCGGGAGGAACGGGGTACAATGAGCAGTTCTTC